The 9 T cell receptor beta chains reported below all come from one sample, sequenced in a study of response to subunit inactivated influenza vaccine. TCRdb reprocessed the RT-PCR reads via MiXCR and lists one record per CDR3 protein. The sample contains roughly 500,000 distinct CDR3 sequences, approximately 24% of which appear only once. The material sequenced was CD4+ T cells sorted from PBMCs, taken less than 6 days after vaccination. These receptor sequences come from a man in his forties or fifties who received an inactivated influenza vaccine.

This chain connects TRBV28 to TRBJ2-5, with D perhaps matching TRBD1 or TRBD2 (6 bases each). Germline assignment: CDR1 MDHEN and CDR2 SYDVKM. The length of the CDR3 is 14 residues. Trimming took 6 bases from V and 5 from J, leaving 16 bases between them. The CDR3: CASSTEGGWETQYF. DNA for the CDR3: TGTGCCAGCAGCACGGAGGGGGGCTGGGAGACCCAGTACTTC.

V is TRBV4-3 and J is TRBJ2-1, with D uncertain. From germline, CDR1 is LGHNA and CDR2 YSLEER. V was pared by 4 bases and J by 3 bases, with 13 bases between. The CDR3 length is 15 residues. DNA of the CDR3: TGCGCCAGCAGCCTCCAATCTCCCCGCTACAATGAGCAGTTCTTC. Protein: CASSLQSPRYNEQFF.

The chain couples TRBV11-2 to TRBJ2-3; D ambiguous. The CDR3 is made up of 18 amino acids. The V gene lost 5 bases and the J gene lost 5 bases, with 26 bases spanning the gap. Germline V gene lookup returns CDR1 SGHAT and CDR2 FQNNGV. Here the CDR3 DNA reads TGTGCCAGCAGCCCTTTTCCCCAAAGGCCCCGCCTTGGAGATACGCAGTATTTT. This encodes CASSPFPQRPRLGDTQYF.

This clonotype was detected only a few times. The chain joins TRBV20-1 to TRBJ2-7, with 7 bases that match TRBD2. The CDR3 covers 13 residues. Per the germline V gene, CDR1 is DFQATT and CDR2 is SNEGSKA (reference sequence). V lost 5 bases and J lost 1; bases outside the gene matches: 5. The CDR3 DNA reads as TGCAGTGCTGGTGGACTAGTTTCCTACGAGCAGTACTTC. Translated, it gives CSAGGLVSYEQYF.

This clonotype occurred a few times. V usage is TRBV14 and J usage is TRBJ2-2, with a tentative D call TRBD1 (6 bases). Germline V gives CDR1 SGHDN, CDR2 FVKESK. CDR3 size: 16 residues. Between the trimmed V and J ends, which lost 3 bases and 3 bases, there was a span of 14 bases. The CDR3 spells CASSQKQGFDTGELFF. The CDR3, as DNA: TGTGCCAGCAGCCAGAAACAGGGATTTGACACCGGGGAGCTGTTTTTT.

V gene TRBV20-1 combines with J gene TRBJ2-3, with D tentatively TRBD1 (6 bases). The ends were cut back, 6 bases at V and 3 bases at J, with 16 bases in the middle. Germline CDR1 is DFQATT and CDR2 is SNEGSKA (reference sequence). This CDR3 region has 14 residues. CDR3 loop: CSASTGQRTDTQYF. CDR3 DNA: TGCAGTGCAAGCACAGGACAGAGAACAGATACGCAGTATTTT.

The chain links TRBV6-5 to TRBJ1-1; TRBD1 matches at 8 bases. Per germline, CDR1 MNHEY and CDR2 SVGAGI. The CDR3 has 15 residues. V was clipped by 0 bases and J by 5 bases; unmatched bases: 5. The chain's CDR3 is CASSYSDRARTEAFF. CDR3 bases: TGTGCCAGCAGTTACTCGGACAGGGCGAGGACTGAAGCTTTCTTT.

V and J are TRBV7-9 and TRBJ2-1; D is unclear. Per germline, CDR1 SEHNR and CDR2 FQNEAQ (reference sequence). CDR3 length: 13 amino acids. Deletions cut 5 bases from V and 8 bases from J, with 13 bases between. The CDR3 DNA is TGTGCCAGCAGCCTAAGGCTGTGGGATGAGCAGTTCTTC. Translating gives CASSLRLWDEQFF. Combining the CDR3 with reference TRBV7-9 and TRBJ2-1 gives the whole variable domain DTGVSQNPRHKITKRGQNVTFRCDPISEHNRLYWYRQTLGQGPEFLTYFQNEAQLEKSRLLSDRFSAERPKGSFSTLEIQRTEQGDSAMYLCASSLRLWDEQFFGPGTRLTVL.

The sample holds a few counts of this clonotype. This rearrangement joins TRBV27 to TRBJ1-1; D is undetermined. The germline CDR1 and CDR2 sequences are MNHEY and SMNVEV (reference sequence). The CDR3 is 14 amino acids. This chain's CDR3 is CINYRRLTNTEAFF. CDR3 nucleotide sequence: TGTATTAATTACAGAAGGCTGACGAACACTGAAGCTTTCTTT.